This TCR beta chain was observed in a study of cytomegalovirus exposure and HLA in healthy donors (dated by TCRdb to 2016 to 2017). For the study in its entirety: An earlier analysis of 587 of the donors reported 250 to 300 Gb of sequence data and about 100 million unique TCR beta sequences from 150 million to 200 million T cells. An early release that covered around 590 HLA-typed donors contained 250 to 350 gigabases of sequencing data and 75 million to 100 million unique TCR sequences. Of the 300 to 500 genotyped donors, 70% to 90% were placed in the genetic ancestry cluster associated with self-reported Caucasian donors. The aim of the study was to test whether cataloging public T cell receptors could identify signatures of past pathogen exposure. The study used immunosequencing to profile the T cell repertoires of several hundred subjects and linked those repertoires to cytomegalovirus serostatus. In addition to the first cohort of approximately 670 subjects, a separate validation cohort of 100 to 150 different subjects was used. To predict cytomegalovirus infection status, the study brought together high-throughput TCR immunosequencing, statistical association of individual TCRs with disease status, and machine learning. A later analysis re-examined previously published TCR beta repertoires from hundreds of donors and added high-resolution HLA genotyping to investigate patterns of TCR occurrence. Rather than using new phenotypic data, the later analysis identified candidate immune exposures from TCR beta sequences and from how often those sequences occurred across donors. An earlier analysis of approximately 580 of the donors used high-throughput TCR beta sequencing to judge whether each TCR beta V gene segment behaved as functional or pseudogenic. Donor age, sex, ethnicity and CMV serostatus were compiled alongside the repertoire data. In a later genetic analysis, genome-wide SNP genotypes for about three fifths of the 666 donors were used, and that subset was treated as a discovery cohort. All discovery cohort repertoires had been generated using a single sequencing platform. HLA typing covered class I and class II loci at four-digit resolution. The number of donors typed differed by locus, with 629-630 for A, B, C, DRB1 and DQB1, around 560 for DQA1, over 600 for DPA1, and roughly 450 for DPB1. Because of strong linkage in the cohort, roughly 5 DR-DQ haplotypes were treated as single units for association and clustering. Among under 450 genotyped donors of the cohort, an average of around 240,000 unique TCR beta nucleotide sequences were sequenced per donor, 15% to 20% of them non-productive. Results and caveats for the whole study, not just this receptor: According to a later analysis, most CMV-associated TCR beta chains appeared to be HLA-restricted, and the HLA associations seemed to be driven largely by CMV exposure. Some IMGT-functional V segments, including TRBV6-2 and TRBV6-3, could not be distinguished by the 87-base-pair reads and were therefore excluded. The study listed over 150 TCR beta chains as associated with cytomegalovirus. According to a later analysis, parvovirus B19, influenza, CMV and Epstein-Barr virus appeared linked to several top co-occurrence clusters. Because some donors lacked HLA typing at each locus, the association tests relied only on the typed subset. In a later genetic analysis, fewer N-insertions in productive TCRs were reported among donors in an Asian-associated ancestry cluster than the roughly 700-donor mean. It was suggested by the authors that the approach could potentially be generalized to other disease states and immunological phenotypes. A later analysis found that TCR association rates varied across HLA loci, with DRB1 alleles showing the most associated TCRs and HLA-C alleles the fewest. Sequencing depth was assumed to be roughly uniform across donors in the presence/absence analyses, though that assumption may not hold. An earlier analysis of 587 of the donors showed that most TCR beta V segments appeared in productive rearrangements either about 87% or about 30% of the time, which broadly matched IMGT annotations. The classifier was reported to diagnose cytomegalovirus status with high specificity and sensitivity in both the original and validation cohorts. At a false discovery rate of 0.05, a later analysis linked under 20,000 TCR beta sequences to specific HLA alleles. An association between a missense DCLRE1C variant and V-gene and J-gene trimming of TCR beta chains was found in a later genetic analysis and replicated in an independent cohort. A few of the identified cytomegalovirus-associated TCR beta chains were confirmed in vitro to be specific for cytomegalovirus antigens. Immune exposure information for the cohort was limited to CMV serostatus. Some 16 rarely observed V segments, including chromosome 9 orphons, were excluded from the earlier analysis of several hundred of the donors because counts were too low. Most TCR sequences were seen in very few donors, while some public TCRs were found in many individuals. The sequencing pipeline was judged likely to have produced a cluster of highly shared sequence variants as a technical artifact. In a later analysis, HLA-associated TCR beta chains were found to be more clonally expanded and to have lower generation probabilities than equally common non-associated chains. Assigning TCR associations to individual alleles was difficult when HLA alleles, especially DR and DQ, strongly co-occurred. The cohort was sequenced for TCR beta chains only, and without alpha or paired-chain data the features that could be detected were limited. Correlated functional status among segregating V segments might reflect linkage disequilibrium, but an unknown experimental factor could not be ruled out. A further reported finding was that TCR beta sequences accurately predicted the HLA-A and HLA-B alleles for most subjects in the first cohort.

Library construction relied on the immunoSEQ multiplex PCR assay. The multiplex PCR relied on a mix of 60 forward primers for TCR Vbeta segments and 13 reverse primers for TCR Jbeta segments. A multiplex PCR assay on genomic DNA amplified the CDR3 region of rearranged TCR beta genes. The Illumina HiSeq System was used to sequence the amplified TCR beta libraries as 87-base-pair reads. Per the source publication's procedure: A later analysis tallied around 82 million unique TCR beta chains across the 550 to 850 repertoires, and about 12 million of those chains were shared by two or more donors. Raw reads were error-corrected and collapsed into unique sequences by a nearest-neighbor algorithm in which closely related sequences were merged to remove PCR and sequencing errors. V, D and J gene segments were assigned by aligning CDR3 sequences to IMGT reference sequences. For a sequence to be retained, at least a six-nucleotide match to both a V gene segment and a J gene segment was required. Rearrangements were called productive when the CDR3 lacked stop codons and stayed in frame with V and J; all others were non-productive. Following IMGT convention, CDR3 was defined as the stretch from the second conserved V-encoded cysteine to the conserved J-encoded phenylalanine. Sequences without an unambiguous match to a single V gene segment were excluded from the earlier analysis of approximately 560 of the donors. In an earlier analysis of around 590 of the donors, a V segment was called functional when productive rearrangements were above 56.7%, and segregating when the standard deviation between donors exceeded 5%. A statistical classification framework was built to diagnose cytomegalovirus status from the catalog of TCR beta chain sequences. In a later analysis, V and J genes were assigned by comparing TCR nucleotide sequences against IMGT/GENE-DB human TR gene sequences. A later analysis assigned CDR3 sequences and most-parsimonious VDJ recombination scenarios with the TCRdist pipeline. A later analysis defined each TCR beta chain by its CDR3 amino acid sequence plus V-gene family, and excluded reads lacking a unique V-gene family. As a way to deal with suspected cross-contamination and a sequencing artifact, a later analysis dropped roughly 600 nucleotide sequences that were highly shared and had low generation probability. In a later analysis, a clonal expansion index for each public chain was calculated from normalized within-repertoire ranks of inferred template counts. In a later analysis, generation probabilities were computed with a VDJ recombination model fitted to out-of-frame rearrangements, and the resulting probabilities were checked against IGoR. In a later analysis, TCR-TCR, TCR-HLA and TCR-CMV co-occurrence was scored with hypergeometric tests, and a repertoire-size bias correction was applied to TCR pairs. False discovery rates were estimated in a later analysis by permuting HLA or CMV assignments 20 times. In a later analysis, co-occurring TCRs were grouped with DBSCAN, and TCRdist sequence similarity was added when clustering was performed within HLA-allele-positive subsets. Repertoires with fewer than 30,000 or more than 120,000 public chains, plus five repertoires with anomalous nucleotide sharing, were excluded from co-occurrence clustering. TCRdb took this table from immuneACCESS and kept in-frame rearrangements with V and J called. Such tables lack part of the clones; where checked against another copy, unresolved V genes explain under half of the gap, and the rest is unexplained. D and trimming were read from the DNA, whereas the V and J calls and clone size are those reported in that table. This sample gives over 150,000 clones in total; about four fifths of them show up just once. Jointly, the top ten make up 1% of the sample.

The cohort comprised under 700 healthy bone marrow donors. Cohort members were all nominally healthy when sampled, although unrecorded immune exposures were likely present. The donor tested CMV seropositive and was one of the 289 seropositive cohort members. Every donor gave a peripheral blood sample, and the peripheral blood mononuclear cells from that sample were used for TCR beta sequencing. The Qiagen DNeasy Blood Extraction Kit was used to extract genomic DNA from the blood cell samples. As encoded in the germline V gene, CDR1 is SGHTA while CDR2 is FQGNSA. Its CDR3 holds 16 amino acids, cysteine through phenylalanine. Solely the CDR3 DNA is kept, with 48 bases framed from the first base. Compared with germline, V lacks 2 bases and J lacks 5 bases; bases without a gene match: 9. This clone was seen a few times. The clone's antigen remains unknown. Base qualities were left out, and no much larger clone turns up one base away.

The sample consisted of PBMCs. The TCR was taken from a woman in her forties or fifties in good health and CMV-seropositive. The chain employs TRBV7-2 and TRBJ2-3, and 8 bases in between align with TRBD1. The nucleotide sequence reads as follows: TGTGCCAGCAGCTTATTGGCAGGGGGCGCGAAAGATACGCAGTATTTT. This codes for CASSLLAGGAKDTQYF.